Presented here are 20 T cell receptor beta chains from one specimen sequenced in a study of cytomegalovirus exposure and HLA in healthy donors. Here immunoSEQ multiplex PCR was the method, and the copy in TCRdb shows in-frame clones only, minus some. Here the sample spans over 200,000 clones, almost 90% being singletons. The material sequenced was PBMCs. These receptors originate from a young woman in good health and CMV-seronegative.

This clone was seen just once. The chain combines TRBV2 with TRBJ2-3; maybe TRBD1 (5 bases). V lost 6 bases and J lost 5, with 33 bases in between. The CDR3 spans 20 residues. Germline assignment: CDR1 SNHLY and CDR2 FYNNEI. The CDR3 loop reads CASRGWGSGSVLLEKDTQYF. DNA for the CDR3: TGTGCCAGCAGGGGGTGGGGCTCCGGGTCAGTACTCCTAGAAAAAGATACGCAGTATTTT.

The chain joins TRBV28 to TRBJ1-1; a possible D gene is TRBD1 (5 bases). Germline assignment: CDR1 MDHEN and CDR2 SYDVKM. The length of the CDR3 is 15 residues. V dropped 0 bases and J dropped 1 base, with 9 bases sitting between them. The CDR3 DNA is TGTGCCAGCAGTTTATGGGCAAGGGGGAACACTGAAGCTTTCTTT. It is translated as CASSLWARGNTEAFF.

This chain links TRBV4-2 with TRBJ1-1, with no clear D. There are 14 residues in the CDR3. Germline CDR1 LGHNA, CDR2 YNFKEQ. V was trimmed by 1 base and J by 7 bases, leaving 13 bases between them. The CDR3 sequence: CASSQGRSTSEAFF. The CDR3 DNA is TGTGCCAGCAGCCAAGGCAGATCGACAAGTGAAGCTTTCTTT.

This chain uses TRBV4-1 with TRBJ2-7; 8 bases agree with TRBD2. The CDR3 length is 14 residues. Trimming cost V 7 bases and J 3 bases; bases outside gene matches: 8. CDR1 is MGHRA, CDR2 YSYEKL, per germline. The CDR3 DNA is TGCGCCAGCAAGGTCGGGAGGGCCCACTACGAGCAGTACTTC. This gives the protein CASKVGRAHYEQYF.

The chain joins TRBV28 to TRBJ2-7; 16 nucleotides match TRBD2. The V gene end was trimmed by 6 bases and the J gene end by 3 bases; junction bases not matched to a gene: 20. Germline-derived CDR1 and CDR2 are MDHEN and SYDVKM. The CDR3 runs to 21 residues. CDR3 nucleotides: TGTGCCAGCAGAAGGACCGTCACGCGGGAGGGGACTAGCGGGAGGGGCTACGAGCAGTACTTC. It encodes CASRRTVTREGTSGRGYEQYF.

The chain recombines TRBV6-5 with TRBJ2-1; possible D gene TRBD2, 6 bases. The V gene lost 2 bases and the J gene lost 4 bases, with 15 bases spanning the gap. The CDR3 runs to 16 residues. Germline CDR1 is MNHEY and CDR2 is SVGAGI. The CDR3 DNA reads TGTGCCAGCAGTTACAAGGCGGGACCGGCGTACAATGAGCAGTTCTTC. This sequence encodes CASSYKAGPAYNEQFF.

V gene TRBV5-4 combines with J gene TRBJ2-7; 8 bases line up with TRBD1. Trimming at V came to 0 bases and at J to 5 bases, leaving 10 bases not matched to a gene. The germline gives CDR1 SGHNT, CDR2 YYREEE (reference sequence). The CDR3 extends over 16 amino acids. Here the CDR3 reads CASSLGRGRTSNEQYF. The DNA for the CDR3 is TGTGCCAGCAGCTTGGGCAGGGGGCGCACCTCGAACGAGCAGTACTTC. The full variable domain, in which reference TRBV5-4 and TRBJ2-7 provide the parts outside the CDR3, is ETGVTQSPTHLIKTRGQQVTLRCSSQSGHNTVSWYQQALGQGPQFIFQYYREEENGRGNFPPRFSGLQFPNYSSELNVNALELDDSALYLCASSLGRGRTSNEQYFGPGTRLTVT.

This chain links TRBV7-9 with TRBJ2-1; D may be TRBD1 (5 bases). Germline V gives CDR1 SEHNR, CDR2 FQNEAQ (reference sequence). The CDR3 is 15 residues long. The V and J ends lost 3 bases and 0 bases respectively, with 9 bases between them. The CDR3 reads CASSFRQSSYNEQFF. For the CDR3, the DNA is TGTGCCAGCAGCTTTAGACAGAGCTCCTACAATGAGCAGTTCTTC.

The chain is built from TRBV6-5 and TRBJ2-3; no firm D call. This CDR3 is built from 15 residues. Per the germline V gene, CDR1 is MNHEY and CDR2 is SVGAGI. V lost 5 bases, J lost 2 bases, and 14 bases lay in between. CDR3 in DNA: TGTGCCAGCAGTACATCTAGGTGGGTCACAGATACGCAGTATTTT. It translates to CASSTSRWVTDTQYF.

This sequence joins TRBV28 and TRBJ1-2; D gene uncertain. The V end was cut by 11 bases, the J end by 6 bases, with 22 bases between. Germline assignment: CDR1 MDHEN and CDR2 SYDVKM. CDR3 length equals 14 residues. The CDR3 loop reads CAATTRGELNGYTF. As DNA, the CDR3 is TGTGCCGCCACGACCCGCGGGGAATTGAATGGCTACACCTTC.

The chain's CDR3 is CASSLAAGKAYEQYF. In DNA, the CDR3 is TGCGCCAGCAGCTTGGCAGCGGGAAAAGCCTACGAGCAGTACTTC. This chain connects TRBV5-1 to TRBJ2-7; TRBD2 matches at 7 bases. The CDR3 contains 15 residues. Germline V gene sequence: CDR1 SGHRS, CDR2 YFSETQ. The V segment lost 0 bases and the J segment 2 bases; nucleotides outside the gene matches: 5.

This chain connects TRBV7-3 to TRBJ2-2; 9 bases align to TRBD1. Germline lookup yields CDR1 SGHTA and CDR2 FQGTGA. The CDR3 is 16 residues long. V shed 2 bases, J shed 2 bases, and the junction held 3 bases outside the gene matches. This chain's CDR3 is CASSLLDRGNTGELFF. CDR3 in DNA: TGTGCCAGCAGCTTACTGGACAGGGGCAACACCGGGGAGCTGTTTTTT. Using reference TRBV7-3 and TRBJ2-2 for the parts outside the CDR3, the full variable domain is GAGVSQTPSNKVTEKGKYVELRCDPISGHTALYWYRQSLGQGPEFLIYFQGTGAADDSGLPNDRFFAVRPEGSVSTLKIQRTERGDSAVYLCASSLLDRGNTGELFFGEGSRLTVL.

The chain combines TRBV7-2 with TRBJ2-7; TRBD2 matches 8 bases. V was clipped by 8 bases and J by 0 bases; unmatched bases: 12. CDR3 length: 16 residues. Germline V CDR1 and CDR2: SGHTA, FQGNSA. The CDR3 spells CASEMDIAGNSYEQYF. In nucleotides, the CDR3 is TGTGCCAGCGAGATGGATATAGCGGGAAACTCCTACGAGCAGTACTTC.

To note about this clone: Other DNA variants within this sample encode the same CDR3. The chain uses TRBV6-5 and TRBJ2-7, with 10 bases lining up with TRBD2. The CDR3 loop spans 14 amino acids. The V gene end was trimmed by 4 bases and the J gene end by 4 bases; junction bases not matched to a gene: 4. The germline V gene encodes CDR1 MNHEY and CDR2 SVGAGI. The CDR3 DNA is TGTGCCAGCAGTTTACTAGCGGGGACGTACGAGCAGTACTTC. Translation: CASSLLAGTYEQYF.

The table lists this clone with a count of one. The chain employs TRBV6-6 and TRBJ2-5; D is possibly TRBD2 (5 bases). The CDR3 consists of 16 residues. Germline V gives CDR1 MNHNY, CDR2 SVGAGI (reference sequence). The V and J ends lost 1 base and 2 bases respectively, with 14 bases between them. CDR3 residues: CASSYLARDLQETQYF. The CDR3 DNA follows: TGTGCCAGCAGTTACTTAGCGCGAGACTTGCAAGAGACCCAGTACTTC.

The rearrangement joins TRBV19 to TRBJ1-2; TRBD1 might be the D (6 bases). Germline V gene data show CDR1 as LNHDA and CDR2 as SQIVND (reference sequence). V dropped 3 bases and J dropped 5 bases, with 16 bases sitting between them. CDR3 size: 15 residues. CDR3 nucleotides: TGTGCCAGTAGTATCCACAGGGAGCTTTTTTATGGCTACACCTTC. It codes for CASSIHRELFYGYTF.

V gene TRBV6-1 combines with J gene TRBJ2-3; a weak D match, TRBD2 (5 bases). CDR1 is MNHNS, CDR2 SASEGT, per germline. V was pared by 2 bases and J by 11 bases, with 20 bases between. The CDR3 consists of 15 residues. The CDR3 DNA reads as TGTGCCAGCAGTGAACGAGGGATTTTAGCATCGAGGCAGTATTTT. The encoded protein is CASSERGILASRQYF.

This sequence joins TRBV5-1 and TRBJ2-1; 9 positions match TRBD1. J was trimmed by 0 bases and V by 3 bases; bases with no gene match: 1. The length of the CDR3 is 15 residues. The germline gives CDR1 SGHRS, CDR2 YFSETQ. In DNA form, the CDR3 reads TGCGCCAGCAGCTCGGACAGGGGCTCCTACAATGAGCAGTTCTTC. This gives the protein CASSSDRGSYNEQFF.

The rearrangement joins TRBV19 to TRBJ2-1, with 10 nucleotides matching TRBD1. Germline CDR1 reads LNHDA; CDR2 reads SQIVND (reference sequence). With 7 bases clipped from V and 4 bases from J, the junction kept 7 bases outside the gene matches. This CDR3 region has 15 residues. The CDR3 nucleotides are TGTGCCAGTACCGTCTGGACAGGGGGGTACAATGAGCAGTTCTTC. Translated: CASTVWTGGYNEQFF.

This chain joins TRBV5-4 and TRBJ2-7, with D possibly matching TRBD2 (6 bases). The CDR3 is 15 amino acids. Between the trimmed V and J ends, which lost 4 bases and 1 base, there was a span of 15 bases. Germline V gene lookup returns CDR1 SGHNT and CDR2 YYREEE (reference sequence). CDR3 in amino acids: CASSRTGLLSYEQYF. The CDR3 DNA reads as TGTGCCAGCAGCCGTACGGGACTGCTATCCTACGAGCAGTACTTC.